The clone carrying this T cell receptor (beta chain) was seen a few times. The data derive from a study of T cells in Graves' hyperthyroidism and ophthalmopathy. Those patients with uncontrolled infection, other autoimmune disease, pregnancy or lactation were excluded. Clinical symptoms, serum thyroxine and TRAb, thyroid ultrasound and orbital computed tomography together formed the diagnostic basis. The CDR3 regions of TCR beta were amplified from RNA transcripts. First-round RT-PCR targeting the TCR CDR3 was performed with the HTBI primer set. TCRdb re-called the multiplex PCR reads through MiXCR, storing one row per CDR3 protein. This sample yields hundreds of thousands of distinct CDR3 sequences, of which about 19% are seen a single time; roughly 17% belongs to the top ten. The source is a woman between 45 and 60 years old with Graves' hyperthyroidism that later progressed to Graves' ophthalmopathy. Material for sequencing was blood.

The CDR3 coding sequence is TGTGCCAGCAGTGCGAATACAGGGATGGATCAGCCCCAGCATTTT. Translation: CASSANTGMDQPQHF. V gene TRBV2 combines with J gene TRBJ1-5; TRBD1 might be the D (6 bases). The germline V gene has CDR1 SNHLY and CDR2 FYNNEI. There are 15 residues in the CDR3. Trimming removed 4 bases at V and 5 bases at J, with 15 bases between.